This entry lists 30 T cell receptor beta chains sequenced from one sample in a study of cytomegalovirus exposure and HLA in healthy donors. 60 Vbeta and 13 Jbeta primers were used in PCR. The protocol was immunoSEQ multiplex PCR, while the TCRdb copy is restricted to in-frame clones and leaves out a portion. The sample consists of roughly 230,000 clones, about nine tenths of them appearing once. The sequencing input was PBMCs. The source is a girl aged 2-10 years in good health and CMV-seronegative.

The chain uses TRBV7-9 and TRBJ2-5; D gene unclear. The CDR3 runs 11 residues. Germline V lookup: CDR1 SEHNR, CDR2 FQNEAQ (reference sequence). V was clipped by 5 bases and J by 3 bases, with 4 bases between them. Here the CDR3 DNA reads TGTGCCAGCAGCACAAAAGAGACCCAGTACTTC. This gives the protein CASSTKETQYF.

CDR3 region: CASSQGRGLPPYEQYF. DNA of the CDR3: TGTGCCAGCAGCCAAGGTCGGGGACTACCCCCCTACGAGCAGTACTTC. The chain links TRBV4-2 to TRBJ2-7, with 7 bases aligning to TRBD2. V shed 1 base and J 2 bases; nucleotides not matched to a gene: 8. Germline V gene lookup returns CDR1 LGHNA and CDR2 YNFKEQ. This CDR3 is 16 amino acids long.

This clone was recorded only once. V is TRBV7-2 and J is TRBJ2-1; 10 bases match TRBD2. There are 14 residues in the CDR3. V lost 1 base and J lost 12; bases outside the gene matches: 6. Per the germline V gene, CDR1 is SGHTA and CDR2 is FQGNSA. DNA for the CDR3: TGTGCCAGCAGCTTAGTGCTAGCGGGAGAAGGGCAGTTCTTC. Its protein is CASSLVLAGEGQFF.

This chain joins TRBV29-1 and TRBJ1-2; 9 positions agree with TRBD1. From germline, CDR1 is SQVTM and CDR2 ANQGSEA. CDR3 length equals 14 residues. V trimming: 1 base; J trimming: 3 bases; junction bases outside the gene matches: 3. As DNA, the CDR3 is TGCAGCGTTGAAGGGGGGACAGGGTACTATGGCTACACCTTC. Translated: CSVEGGTGYYGYTF.

The chain combines TRBV19 with TRBJ2-1, with 7 bases aligning to TRBD1. Losses at the gene ends were 8 bases for V and 7 bases for J; bases not matched to a gene: 8. The length of the CDR3 is 13 residues. Germline CDR1 is LNHDA and CDR2 is SQIVND (reference sequence). Here the CDR3 reads CASPRGRGNEQFF. CDR3 bases: TGTGCCAGTCCGAGGGGGCGCGGTAATGAGCAGTTCTTC.

The chain recombines TRBV30 with TRBJ1-1; TRBD1 matches at 7 bases. This CDR3 has 13 amino acids. Germline CDR1 and CDR2: GTSNPN and SVGIG (reference sequence). V lost 2 bases to trimming and J lost 6 bases; unmatched junction nucleotides: 6. Here the CDR3 reads CAWSQDRSAEAFF. CDR3 coding DNA: TGTGCCTGGAGTCAGGACAGGTCGGCTGAAGCTTTCTTT.

The chain links TRBV28 to TRBJ1-6; possible D gene TRBD1, 6 bases. V was trimmed by 4 bases and J by 10 bases, leaving 11 bases between them. The CDR3 extends over 13 amino acids. CDR1 and CDR2 (germline): MDHEN, SYDVKM. CDR3 bases: TGTGCCAGCAGTTGGGATCAGGGGTCACCCCTCCACTTT. This gives the protein CASSWDQGSPLHF.

The chain combines TRBV5-4 with TRBJ2-1; the match to TRBD2 covers 14 bases. The trim removed 3 bases at V and 6 bases at J, leaving 8 bases unmatched. The germline CDR1 and CDR2 sequences are SGHNT and YYREEE (reference sequence). This CDR3 comprises 17 residues. CDR3 DNA sequence: TGTGCCAGCAGCTCGGGGACTAGCGGGAGATTCGTCAATGAGCAGTTCTTC. This encodes CASSSGTSGRFVNEQFF.

The CDR3 loop reads CASSAGTGVSYEQYF. DNA for the CDR3: TGTGCCAGTAGTGCCGGGACAGGCGTCTCCTACGAGCAGTACTTC. The chain has TRBV19 and TRBJ2-7; 8 bases fit TRBD1. The CDR3 totals 15 residues. After removal of 5 bases from V and 0 bases from J, the junction contained 6 bases not matched to a gene. Germline CDR1 LNHDA, CDR2 SQIVND (reference sequence).

The chain carries TRBV7-8 and TRBJ2-5, with 9 bases lining up with TRBD1. Trimming took 7 bases from V and 4 from J; bases not matched to a gene: 4. CDR1 is SGHVS and CDR2 is FQNEAQ in the germline V gene. The length of the CDR3 is 13 residues. This chain's CDR3 is CASTGQGRETQYF. CDR3 nucleotide sequence: TGTGCCAGCACTGGACAGGGGCGAGAGACCCAGTACTTC.

The chain carries TRBV5-6 and TRBJ1-1; no firm D call. This CDR3 comprises 13 residues. Germline V CDR1 and CDR2: SGHDT, YYEEEE. Trimming removed 0 bases from V and 7 bases from J, with 10 bases in between. The CDR3 DNA reads TGTGCCAGCAGCTTGGGAGGTATCGGTGAAGCTTTCTTT. It is translated as CASSLGGIGEAFF.

The genes are TRBV6-1 and TRBJ1-3; D remains ambiguous. V gave up 7 bases and J gave up 3 bases, with 7 bases separating them. CDR1 and CDR2 (germline): MNHNS, SASEGT. The CDR3 totals 12 residues. As DNA, the CDR3 is TGTGCCAGCACTTCAGTTGGAAACACCATATATTTT. Amino acid sequence: CASTSVGNTIYF.

The rearrangement uses TRBV19 and TRBJ2-7; 8 bases are shared with TRBD1. With V trimmed by 4 bases and J by 3 bases, 5 bases remained unmatched. Germline values: CDR1 LNHDA, CDR2 SQIVND (reference sequence). The CDR3 consists of 14 residues. CDR3 amino acids: CASSTTGVSYEQYF. CDR3 nucleotide sequence: TGTGCCAGTAGTACGACAGGGGTAAGCTACGAGCAGTACTTC.

The rearrangement links TRBV5-1 to TRBJ2-1; 9 nucleotides line up with TRBD2. Per germline, CDR1 SGHRS and CDR2 YFSETQ. V was clipped by 4 bases and J by 7 bases; unmatched bases: 6. The CDR3 is 14 residues long. CDR3: CASSAGLAPNEQFF. The CDR3 bases are TGCGCCAGCAGCGCGGGACTAGCTCCGAATGAGCAGTTCTTC.

The rearrangement joins TRBV7-9 to TRBJ1-1, with 8 bases lining up with TRBD1. There are 15 residues in the CDR3. The J segment lost 1 base and the V segment lost 5 bases, leaving 6 bases of the junction unmatched. Germline assignment: CDR1 SEHNR and CDR2 FQNEAQ (reference sequence). The CDR3 region has the DNA TGTGCCAGCAGCCTGACCGGGACAGGGAACACTGAAGCTTTCTTT. It codes for CASSLTGTGNTEAFF.

The chain links TRBV29-1 to TRBJ2-1, with D possibly matching TRBD2 (5 bases). Germline CDR1 is SQVTM and CDR2 is ANQGSEA. V gave up 4 bases and J gave up 5 bases, with 9 bases separating them. This CDR3 has 12 residues. CDR3 in amino acids: CSVGRQNNEQFF. The CDR3 region has the DNA TGCAGCGTTGGGAGGCAAAACAATGAGCAGTTCTTC.

This clone was observed a handful of times. V is TRBV2 and J is TRBJ1-2; 9 nucleotides match TRBD1. CDR1 and CDR2 from the germline V gene are SNHLY and FYNNEI. The ends lost 4 bases at V and 2 bases at J; junction bases unmatched: 2. The CDR3 is made up of 14 amino acids. CDR3 sequence reads: CASSGGTGNYGYTF. CDR3 DNA: TGTGCCAGCAGTGGTGGGACAGGGAACTATGGCTACACCTTC.

The J gene is TRBJ1-1, the V gene TRBV6-5; 8 bases fit TRBD1. The germline gives CDR1 MNHEY, CDR2 SVGAGI. The CDR3 runs 12 residues. Losses at the gene ends were 5 bases for V and 4 bases for J; bases not matched to a gene: 0. The DNA for the CDR3 is TGTGCCAGCAGTACAGGGGGCACTGAAGCTTTCTTT. Translation gives CASSTGGTEAFF.

A single count supports this clone. The chain is built from TRBV7-9 and TRBJ1-2; TRBD1 might be the D (6 bases). The V and J ends lost 5 bases and 4 bases respectively, with 17 bases between them. CDR1 and CDR2 from the germline V gene are SEHNR and FQNEAQ (reference sequence). The CDR3 loop spans 15 amino acids. In DNA form, the CDR3 reads TGTGCCAGCAGCCCAACCCTACAGGGTGGCTATGGCTACACCTTC. Protein sequence: CASSPTLQGGYGYTF. The whole variable domain, remainder taken from reference TRBV7-9 and TRBJ1-2, is DTGVSQNPRHKITKRGQNVTFRCDPISEHNRLYWYRQTLGQGPEFLTYFQNEAQLEKSRLLSDRFSAERPKGSFSTLEIQRTEQGDSAMYLCASSPTLQGGYGYTFGSGTRLTVV.

The V gene is TRBV6-1, the J gene TRBJ2-1; 7 bases align to TRBD1. CDR1 is MNHNS and CDR2 is SASEGT in the germline V gene. This CDR3 has 14 residues. Trimming removed 7 bases from V and 3 bases from J; junction bases left unmatched: 6. The CDR3 DNA follows: TGTGCCAGCACCCGGACAGGTTACTACAATGAGCAGTTCTTC. It encodes CASTRTGYYNEQFF.

CDR3 region: CASSPIYGSSYEQYF. DNA for the CDR3: TGCGCCAGCAGCCCCATATATGGTAGCTCCTACGAGCAGTACTTC. The chain joins TRBV5-1 to TRBJ2-5; D gene ambiguous. The J call is doubtful: the DNA matches TRBJ2-7 better. The germline gives CDR1 SGHRS, CDR2 YFSETQ. The length of the CDR3 is 15 residues.

The V call is TRBV6-1, the J call TRBJ1-1; perhaps TRBD1 as D (5 bases). V lost 1 base and J lost 1, with 10 bases in between. The CDR3 length is 15 residues. The germline V gene has CDR1 MNHNS and CDR2 SASEGT. The CDR3 sequence is CASSEVWGGNTEAFF. The CDR3 DNA reads as TGTGCCAGCAGTGAAGTCTGGGGGGGGAACACTGAAGCTTTCTTT.

The chain combines TRBV6-4 with TRBJ1-1; D unclear. Deletions cut 5 bases from V and 3 bases from J, with 16 bases between. The CDR3 is made up of 15 amino acids. Germline CDR1 and CDR2: MRHNA and SNTAGT. CDR3 nucleotides: TGTGCCAGCAGTCCAGTGGGCATCGGGGACACTGAAGCTTTCTTT. Encoded protein: CASSPVGIGDTEAFF.

In DNA form, the CDR3 reads TGTGCCAGCAGTCAGCTAGCGGGAGACCTCTCCTACGAGCAGTACTTC. It is translated as CASSQLAGDLSYEQYF. This chain connects TRBV14 to TRBJ2-7; 10 positions match TRBD2. The germline CDR1 and CDR2 sequences are SGHDN and FVKESK. The length of the CDR3 is 16 residues. Losses at the gene ends were 6 bases for V and 0 bases for J; bases not matched to a gene: 8.

The rearrangement uses TRBV6-1 and TRBJ1-5; possible D gene TRBD1, 6 bases. The CDR3 is 15 amino acids. Between the trimmed V and J ends, which lost 4 bases and 2 bases, there was a span of 12 bases. Germline V gene lookup returns CDR1 MNHNS and CDR2 SASEGT. The CDR3: CASSGGQGGNQPQHF. CDR3 in DNA: TGTGCCAGCAGTGGGGGGCAAGGAGGCAATCAGCCCCAGCATTTT.

The rearrangement links TRBV28 to TRBJ1-1; D is possibly TRBD1 (5 bases). Germline V CDR1 and CDR2: MDHEN, SYDVKM. The CDR3 is 13 amino acids. With 6 bases removed from V and 6 bases from J, the gap between germline ends came to 14 bases. CDR3 amino acids: CASRPRANAEAFF. In DNA, the CDR3 is TGTGCCAGCAGACCCAGGGCCAACGCTGAAGCTTTCTTT.

V is TRBV11-3 and J is TRBJ2-7; a possible D gene is TRBD2 (5 bases). The CDR3 covers 13 residues. V lost 5 bases to trimming and J lost 3 bases, with 11 bases between them. The germline gives CDR1 SGHNT, CDR2 YENEEA. CDR3 region: CASSPTGSYEQYF. In nucleotides, the CDR3 is TGTGCCAGCAGCCCAACGGGGAGCTACGAGCAGTACTTC.

This sequence joins TRBV5-6 and TRBJ1-5; 9 positions agree with TRBD1. The CDR3 loop spans 17 amino acids. J lost 5 bases, V lost 2 bases, and 11 bases had no gene match. Germline CDR1 is SGHDT and CDR2 is YYEEEE. The CDR3 bases are TGTGCCAGCAGCTTTAGACAGGGGGTAATCGGTGATCAGCCCCAGCATTTT. Translated: CASSFRQGVIGDQPQHF.

The chain recombines TRBV5-1 with TRBJ2-3; 7 bases agree with TRBD1. This CDR3 comprises 15 residues. Looked up from germline, CDR1 is SGHRS and CDR2 is YFSETQ. V dropped 4 bases and J dropped 4; count of bases not matched to a gene: 9. The CDR3 DNA sequence: TGCGCCAGCAGCACGACAGGGTCGGGTGCAGATACGCAGTATTTT. Its translation: CASSTTGSGADTQYF.

This rearrangement joins TRBV6-5 to TRBJ1-2, with 7 bases fitting TRBD1. J gave up 1 base and V 5 bases, and 7 bases lay outside the gene matches. Germline V lookup: CDR1 MNHEY, CDR2 SVGAGI. This CDR3 region has 15 residues. This chain's CDR3 is CASSRGTAYNYGYTF. In DNA, the CDR3 is TGTGCCAGCAGTCGCGGGACAGCTTATAACTATGGCTACACCTTC.